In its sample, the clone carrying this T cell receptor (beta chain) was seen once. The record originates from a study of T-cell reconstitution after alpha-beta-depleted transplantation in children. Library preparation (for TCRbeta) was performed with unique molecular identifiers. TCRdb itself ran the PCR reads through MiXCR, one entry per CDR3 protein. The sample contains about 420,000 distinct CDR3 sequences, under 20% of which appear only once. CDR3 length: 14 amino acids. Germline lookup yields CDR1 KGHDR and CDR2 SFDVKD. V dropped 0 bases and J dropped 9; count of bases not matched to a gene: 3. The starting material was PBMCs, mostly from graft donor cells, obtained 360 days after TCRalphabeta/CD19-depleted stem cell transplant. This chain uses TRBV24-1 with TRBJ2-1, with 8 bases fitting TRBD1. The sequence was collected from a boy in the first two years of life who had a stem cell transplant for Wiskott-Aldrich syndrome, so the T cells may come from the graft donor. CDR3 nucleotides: TGTGCCACCAGTGATTTGGGCAGGGGGCTTGAGCAGTTCTTC. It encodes CATSDLGRGLEQFF.